What follows is one T cell receptor beta chain and its context. The antigen is not known. Amplification used 60 Vbeta primers and 13 Jbeta primers. Assay: immunoSEQ multiplex PCR; the TCRdb copy retains only in-frame clones and omits some. Among around 170,000 clones, approximately 80% were seen once, and the ten largest hold around 7%. This sample stems from a study of cytomegalovirus exposure and HLA in healthy donors. Study results and caveats: V- and J-gene trimming of TCR beta was linked (in a later analysis) to a missense DCLRE1C variant. HLA alleles were associated with 15,000 to 20,000 TCR beta sequences in a later analysis at 0.05 false discovery rate. Clonal expansion was found to be greater in HLA-associated TCR beta chains than in equally common others in a later analysis. As was reported, the HLA-A and HLA-B alleles of most subjects were accurately predicted from TCR beta sequences.

The receptor was derived from a woman aged 40-49 years in good health and CMV-seropositive. Specimen: PBMCs.

This CDR3 is CASSQELPGVNTGELFF. The CDR3 DNA sequence: TGCGCCAGCAGCCAAGAACTACCCGGGGTAAACACCGGGGAGCTGTTTTTT. The genes are TRBV4-1 and TRBJ2-2, with D possibly being TRBD2 (5 bases). Trimming stripped 0 bases from V and 2 bases from J, with 13 bases between. CDR1 MGHRA and CDR2 YSYEKL come from the germline V gene. The CDR3 is 17 amino acids.